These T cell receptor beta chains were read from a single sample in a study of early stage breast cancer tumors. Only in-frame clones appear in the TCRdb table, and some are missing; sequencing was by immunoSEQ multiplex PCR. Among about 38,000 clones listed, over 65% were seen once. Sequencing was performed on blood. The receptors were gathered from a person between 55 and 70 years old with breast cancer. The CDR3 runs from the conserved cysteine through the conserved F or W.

CDR3 protein: CASSAGLADYEQYF; V gene: TRBV11-1
CDR3 protein: CASSVSSGSEQFF; V gene: TRBV9
CDR3 protein: CASSQISTGGIRFQPQHF; V gene: TRBV27
CDR3 protein: CASSSGGWETQYF; V gene: TRBV6-1
CDR3 protein: CSASLVETQYF; V gene: TRBV20-1
CDR3 protein: CASRRGTGGSTDTQYF; V gene: TRBV5-4
CDR3 protein: CASSKTYLRGGGEKLFF; V gene: TRBV28
CDR3 protein: CASSLQTSALQTQYF; V gene: TRBV7-2
CDR3 protein: CASSSTGLNTEAFF; V gene: TRBV28
CDR3 protein: CASSRDRDNSPLHF; V gene: TRBV18
CDR3 protein: CASSIHPKRGHNEQFF; V gene: TRBV19
CDR3 protein: CASSPRGTSQPQHF; V gene: TRBV19
CDR3 protein: CASSFGQGQENTIYF; V gene: TRBV7-6
CDR3 protein: CASSRGTGVGYGYTF; V gene: TRBV11-1
CDR3 protein: CATSRGRGGAGTGELFF; V gene: TRBV15
CDR3 protein: CASSLRTGELFF; V gene: TRBV11-3
CDR3 protein: CASRNQGFGYNTEAFF; V gene: TRBV19
CDR3 protein: CASSLGRIGGGPYEQYF; V gene: TRBV28
CDR3 protein: CASSSIGDSNQPQHF; V gene: TRBV5-6
CDR3 protein: CASSPSVLDYEQYF; V gene: TRBV9
CDR3 protein: CASSVGGGVYGYTF; V gene: TRBV9
CDR3 protein: CAAARGGSTDTQYF; V gene: TRBV19
CDR3 protein: CASSLGWDLPQHF; V gene: TRBV11-2
CDR3 protein: CSARPQETQYF; V gene: TRBV20-1
CDR3 protein: CASTKPGGDEQYF; V gene: TRBV23-1
CDR3 protein: CASSYERGRVRGYTF; V gene: TRBV6-5
CDR3 protein: CASSLRASGNTIYF; V gene: TRBV7-9
CDR3 protein: CASSPGGGSSYEQYF; V gene: TRBV19
CDR3 protein: CASSISSGGQAFF; V gene: TRBV19
CDR3 protein: CASSPGQGNEKLFF; V gene: TRBV28
CDR3 protein: CASSRWVTEETQYF; V gene: TRBV18
CDR3 protein: CASSPGTGELFF; V gene: TRBV5-1
CDR3 protein: CASSSQGGTSGRAVQFF; V gene: TRBV28
CDR3 protein: CATSRDFIGADTQYF; V gene: TRBV15
CDR3 protein: CASSLSAPGNTIYF; V gene: TRBV28
CDR3 protein: CASSIRTGSSYNSPLHF; V gene: TRBV19
CDR3 protein: CASSAGLAGGTVDEQFF; V gene: TRBV5-4
CDR3 protein: CASRGWGNTEAFF; V gene: TRBV6-1
CDR3 protein: CASSVLQGSGGYTF; V gene: TRBV5-1
CDR3 protein: CAWALTGSSGNTIYF; V gene: TRBV30
CDR3 protein: CSARTTYEQYF; V gene: TRBV20-1
CDR3 protein: CASSLDRGNNQPQHF; V gene: TRBV5-5
CDR3 protein: CASSQTQTGLGGYTF; V gene: TRBV4-1
CDR3 protein: CASSFGRVSNQPQHF; V gene: TRBV7-8
CDR3 protein: CASSARDRLTYEQYF; V gene: TRBV6-1
CDR3 protein: CASSTDGRGAEAFF; V gene: TRBV19
CDR3 protein: CASSAVTGNEQFF; V gene: TRBV6-1
CDR3 protein: CASRSGTSGGGTYNEQFF; V gene: TRBV5-1
CDR3 protein: CASSSSGTQTYNEQFF; V gene: TRBV28
CDR3 protein: CASSRRERAWDTQYF; V gene: TRBV14
CDR3 protein: CASSEQGGGYGYTF; V gene: TRBV2
CDR3 protein: CASVADLYEQYF; V gene: TRBV6-1
CDR3 protein: CASSIPGDYGYTF; V gene: TRBV19
CDR3 protein: CASSLDAGRIWNEQFF; V gene: TRBV5-6
CDR3 protein: CASSLEIGGNGIQYF; V gene: TRBV7-2